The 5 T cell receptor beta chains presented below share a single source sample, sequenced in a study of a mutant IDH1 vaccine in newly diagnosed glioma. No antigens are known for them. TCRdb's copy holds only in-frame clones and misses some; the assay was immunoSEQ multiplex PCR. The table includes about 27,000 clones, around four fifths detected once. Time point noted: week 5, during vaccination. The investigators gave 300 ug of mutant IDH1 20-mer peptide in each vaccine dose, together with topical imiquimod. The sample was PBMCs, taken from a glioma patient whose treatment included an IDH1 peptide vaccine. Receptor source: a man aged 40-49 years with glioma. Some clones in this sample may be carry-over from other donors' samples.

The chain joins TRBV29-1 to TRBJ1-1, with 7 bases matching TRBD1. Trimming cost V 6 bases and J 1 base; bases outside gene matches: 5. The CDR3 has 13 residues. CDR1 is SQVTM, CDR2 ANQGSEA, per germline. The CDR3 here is CSVQDRRNTEAFF. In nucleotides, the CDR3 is TGCAGCGTACAGGACAGGAGGAACACTGAAGCTTTCTTT.

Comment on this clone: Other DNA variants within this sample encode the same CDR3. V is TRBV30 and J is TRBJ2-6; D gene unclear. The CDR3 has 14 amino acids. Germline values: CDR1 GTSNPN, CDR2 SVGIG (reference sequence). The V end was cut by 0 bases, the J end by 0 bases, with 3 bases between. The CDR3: CAWSVGSGANVLTF. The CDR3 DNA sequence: TGTGCCTGGAGTGTGGGCTCTGGGGCCAACGTCCTGACTTTC.

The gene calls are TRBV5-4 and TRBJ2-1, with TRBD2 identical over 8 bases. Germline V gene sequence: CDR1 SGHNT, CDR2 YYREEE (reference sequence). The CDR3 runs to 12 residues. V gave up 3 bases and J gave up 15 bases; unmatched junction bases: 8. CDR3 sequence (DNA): TGTGCCAGCAGCTCGGGGGGGGTCATTTGGTTCTTC. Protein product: CASSSGGVIWFF.

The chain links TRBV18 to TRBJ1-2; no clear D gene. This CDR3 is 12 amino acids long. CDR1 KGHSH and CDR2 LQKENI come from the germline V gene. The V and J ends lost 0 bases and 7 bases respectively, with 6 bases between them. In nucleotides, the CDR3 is TGTGCCAGCTCACCACCAATGACTGGCTACACCTTC. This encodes CASSPPMTGYTF.

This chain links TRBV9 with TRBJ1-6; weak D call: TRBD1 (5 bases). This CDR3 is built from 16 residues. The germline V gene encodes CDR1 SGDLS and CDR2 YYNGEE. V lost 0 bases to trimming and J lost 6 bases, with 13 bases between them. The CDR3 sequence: CASSVGGARGNSPLHF. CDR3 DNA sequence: TGTGCCAGCAGCGTAGGAGGGGCGCGTGGTAATTCACCCCTCCACTTT.